These 27 T cell receptor beta chains were all obtained from the same sample, sequenced in a study of a mutant IDH1 vaccine in newly diagnosed glioma. Their cognate antigens are unknown. Time point specified: week 35, safety follow-up. Each dose of the vaccine consisted of 300 ug of mutant IDH1 20-mer peptide, with topical imiquimod. Repertoires were generated with immunoSEQ multiplex PCR, while TCRdb's copy carries only in-frame clones and drops some. The sample records more than 40,000 clones, approximately 90% being singletons. This material consisted of PBMCs, taken from a glioma patient whose treatment included an IDH1 peptide vaccine. The source is a woman aged 40-49 years with glioma.

V is TRBV9 and J is TRBJ1-4; a weak D match, TRBD1 (6 bases). The germline V gene has CDR1 SGDLS and CDR2 YYNGEE. This CDR3 spans 14 amino acids. Trimming took off 3 bases at V and 5 bases at J, with 11 bases between the two ends. The CDR3 DNA reads as TGTGCCAGCAGCGGGACAGTGACGAATGAAAAACTGTTTTTT. Residues: CASSGTVTNEKLFF.

V usage is TRBV9 and J usage is TRBJ2-2; 9 nucleotides match TRBD1. With 7 bases clipped from V and 6 bases from J, the junction kept 1 base outside the gene matches. CDR1 and CDR2 (germline): SGDLS, YYNGEE. This CDR3 comprises 12 residues. CDR3 in DNA: TGTGCCAGCCGGACAGGGGCCGGGGAGCTGTTTTTT. It translates to CASRTGAGELFF.

V is TRBV5-1 and J is TRBJ2-2, with D perhaps given as TRBD1 or TRBD2 (5 bases each). The length of the CDR3 is 15 residues. Trimming shortened V by 6 bases and J by 3 bases, and 15 bases separated the two germline ends. Germline CDR1 is SGHRS and CDR2 is YFSETQ. This CDR3 reads CASTRAGTDTGELFF. The CDR3 DNA is TGCGCCAGCACCAGGGCAGGGACCGACACCGGGGAGCTGTTTTTT. Together with reference TRBV5-1 and TRBJ2-2, the CDR3 gives the full variable domain: KAGVTQTPRYLIKTRGQQVTLSCSPISGHRSVSWYQQTPGQGLQFLFEYFSETQRNKGNFPGRFSGRQFSNSRSEMNVSTLELGDSALYLCASTRAGTDTGELFFGEGSRLTVL.

The gene calls are TRBV19 and TRBJ1-4; possible D gene TRBD1, 5 bases. Germline lookup yields CDR1 LNHDA and CDR2 SQIVND (reference sequence). The CDR3 runs to 18 residues. The ends were cut back, 0 bases at V and 2 bases at J, with 16 bases in the middle. CDR3 in amino acids: CASSIERLGGPTNEKLFF. In DNA form, the CDR3 reads TGTGCCAGTAGTATAGAGCGTCTTGGGGGACCTACTAATGAAAAACTGTTTTTT.

The rearrangement uses TRBV2 and TRBJ2-7, with TRBD1 matching 7 bases. With 1 base clipped from V and 0 bases from J, the junction kept 9 bases outside the gene matches. Germline V lookup: CDR1 SNHLY, CDR2 FYNNEI. This CDR3 is 17 amino acids long. Written as DNA, the CDR3 is TGTGCCAGCAGTGAAGGGACAGGCCTCCTTAGCTCCTACGAGCAGTACTTC. Its protein is CASSEGTGLLSSYEQYF.

The chain carries TRBV5-1 and TRBJ1-2; 7 positions match TRBD1. Germline V gene data show CDR1 as SGHRS and CDR2 as YFSETQ. This CDR3 is built from 16 residues. With 0 bases clipped from V and 6 bases from J, the junction kept 11 bases outside the gene matches. CDR3 bases: TGCGCCAGCAGCTTGGCCCAGTCTAGGACAGGAGATGGCTACACCTTC. This translates into CASSLAQSRTGDGYTF. Together with reference TRBV5-1 and TRBJ1-2, the CDR3 gives the full variable domain: KAGVTQTPRYLIKTRGQQVTLSCSPISGHRSVSWYQQTPGQGLQFLFEYFSETQRNKGNFPGRFSGRQFSNSRSEMNVSTLELGDSALYLCASSLAQSRTGDGYTFGSGTRLTVV.

This chain uses TRBV4-1 with TRBJ2-7; TRBD1 might be the D (6 bases). The V end lost 4 bases, the J end lost 2 bases, and 15 bases lay between the germline ends. The germline V gene has CDR1 MGHRA and CDR2 YSYEKL. CDR3 length: 15 amino acids. DNA of the CDR3: TGCGCCAGCAGCCCCAACGCTGCAGGGGCCTACGAGCAGTACTTC. Its protein product is CASSPNAAGAYEQYF.

This clone was seen once. The rearrangement joins TRBV11-2 to TRBJ2-2; TRBD2 matches 10 bases. This CDR3 has 19 amino acids. Per the germline V gene, CDR1 is SGHAT and CDR2 is FQNNGV. Germline trimming cut 2 bases from V and 0 bases from J; bases unmatched to any gene: 9. CDR3 region: CASSLRLAGVLANTGELFF. As DNA, the CDR3 is TGTGCCAGCAGCTTAAGGCTAGCGGGAGTACTTGCGAACACCGGGGAGCTGTTTTTT.

V usage is TRBV4-3 and J usage is TRBJ1-1; tentatively, D is TRBD1 (5 bases). Germline CDR1 and CDR2: LGHNA and YSLEER. The CDR3 runs to 14 residues. V lost 0 bases and J lost 5, with 10 bases in between. CDR3 region: CASSQDWGTTEAFF. The CDR3 nucleotides read TGCGCCAGCAGCCAAGATTGGGGGACGACTGAAGCTTTCTTT.

This sequence joins TRBV9 and TRBJ1-2; 8 nucleotides match TRBD1. With V trimmed by 0 bases and J by 8 bases, 12 bases remained unmatched. This CDR3 has 16 residues. Germline lookup yields CDR1 SGDLS and CDR2 YYNGEE. This chain's CDR3 is CASSVATGGDPEGYTF. The CDR3 DNA is TGTGCCAGCAGCGTAGCTACAGGGGGGGACCCAGAGGGCTACACCTTC.

This chain links TRBV5-4 with TRBJ2-1, with a weak D call TRBD2 (5 bases). The V and J ends lost 4 bases and 5 bases respectively, with 13 bases between them. Germline V CDR1 and CDR2: SGHNT, YYREEE (reference sequence). CDR3 length: 14 amino acids. CDR3 amino acids: CASSPRTGNNEQFF. DNA of the CDR3: TGTGCCAGCAGCCCCCGGACTGGAAACAATGAGCAGTTCTTC.

In this sample, this clone turned up a few times. The chain is built from TRBV11-2 and TRBJ2-2; D is unresolved. Trimming pared 6 bases from V and 7 bases from J, leaving 18 bases between. CDR1 SGHAT and CDR2 FQNNGV come from the germline V gene. This CDR3 has 15 residues. The CDR3 sequence is CASRPFGRSIGELFF. The CDR3 DNA reads as TGTGCCAGCAGACCCTTCGGGCGTTCCATCGGGGAGCTGTTTTTT.

This clone appeared once. The chain uses TRBV5-8 and TRBJ2-5; TRBD1 is a possible D gene (6 bases). CDR1 and CDR2 (germline): SGHTS, YDEGEE. The CDR3 covers 13 residues. The V end lost 1 base, the J end lost 5 bases, and 9 bases lay between the germline ends. The CDR3 nucleotides read TGTGCCAGCAGCTTGTTCCAGGGGGAGACCCAGTACTTC. Translation gives CASSLFQGETQYF. The whole variable domain, remainder taken from reference TRBV5-8 and TRBJ2-5, is EAGVTQSPTHLIKTRGQQATLRCSPISGHTSVYWYQQALGLGLQFLLWYDEGEERNRGNFPPRFSGRQFPNYSSELNVNALELEDSALYLCASSLFQGETQYFGPGTRLLVL.

This chain joins TRBV10-3 and TRBJ2-1; weak D call: TRBD1 (5 bases). Trimming removed 0 bases at V and 0 bases at J, with 9 bases between. Germline CDR1 reads ENHRY; CDR2 reads SYGVKD. This CDR3 spans 16 amino acids. Here the CDR3 reads CAISESSGNSYNEQFF. The CDR3 coding sequence is TGTGCCATCAGTGAGTCGTCAGGGAACTCCTACAATGAGCAGTTCTTC.

The chain has TRBV4-3 and TRBJ1-2; the match to TRBD1 covers 9 bases. Trimming at V came to 0 bases and at J to 8 bases, leaving 10 bases not matched to a gene. Per the germline V gene, CDR1 is LGHNA and CDR2 is YSLEER. The CDR3 runs 16 residues. The CDR3 coding sequence is TGCGCCAGCAGCCAAGATTCCAGACAGGGGGGAGTGGGCTACACCTTC. Amino acids: CASSQDSRQGGVGYTF.

The chain uses TRBV4-2 and TRBJ2-1, with TRBD2 as a possible D gene (5 bases). This CDR3 comprises 15 residues. CDR1 and CDR2 (germline): LGHNA, YNFKEQ. With 2 bases removed from V and 0 bases from J, the gap between germline ends came to 8 bases. The CDR3 nucleotides are TGTGCCAGCAGCCAAAACCGGGACTCCTACAATGAGCAGTTCTTC. This translates into CASSQNRDSYNEQFF.

V gene TRBV4-1 combines with J gene TRBJ2-5; a weak D match, TRBD2 (6 bases). CDR3 size: 16 residues. The V gene lost 0 bases and the J gene lost 2 bases, with 13 bases spanning the gap. Germline V CDR1 and CDR2: MGHRA, YSYEKL. CDR3: CASSQDRVAEQETQYF. The CDR3 coding sequence is TGCGCCAGCAGCCAAGATAGGGTAGCGGAACAAGAGACCCAGTACTTC.

This rearrangement joins TRBV19 to TRBJ2-2; D gene unclear. The V end was cut by 3 bases, the J end by 5 bases, with 10 bases between. Per germline, CDR1 LNHDA and CDR2 SQIVND (reference sequence). The CDR3 sequence is 14 residues long. In DNA form, the CDR3 reads TGTGCCAGTAGTATTAGGGCCCGGACCGGGGAGCTGTTTTTT. Translated, it gives CASSIRARTGELFF.

The rearrangement joins TRBV5-1 to TRBJ2-3; no clear D. Per germline, CDR1 SGHRS and CDR2 YFSETQ. The CDR3 sequence is 15 residues long. The V end lost 4 bases, the J end lost 0 bases, and 12 bases lay between the germline ends. CDR3 sequence: CASSRQKGSTDTQYF. The CDR3 DNA follows: TGCGCCAGCAGCCGACAAAAAGGCAGCACAGATACGCAGTATTTT.

V gene TRBV9 combines with J gene TRBJ2-7; 14 bases map to TRBD2. The CDR3 spans 16 residues. The junction had 6 bases not matched to a gene; V was cut back by 0 bases and J by 7 bases. Germline CDR1 is SGDLS and CDR2 is YYNGEE. CDR3 amino acids: CASSVGGLAGAGEQYF. As DNA, the CDR3 is TGTGCCAGCAGCGTAGGGGGACTAGCGGGGGCGGGGGAGCAGTACTTC.

This chain links TRBV2 with TRBJ2-1, with 9 bases matching TRBD2. This CDR3 has 14 residues. Germline assignment: CDR1 SNHLY and CDR2 FYNNEI. V shed 8 bases, J shed 8 bases, and the junction held 10 bases outside the gene matches. CDR3 sequence (DNA): TGTGCCAGCGTACTAGCGGGCAGGTCCGATGAGCAGTTCTTC. As protein: CASVLAGRSDEQFF.

The gene calls are TRBV5-5 and TRBJ2-1; D call uncertain. V lost 0 bases and J lost 8, with 6 bases in between. The V gene's germline CDR1 is SGHKS and CDR2 YYEKEE (reference sequence). The CDR3 has 12 residues. The CDR3 loop is CASSLEGHEQFF. In nucleotides, the CDR3 is TGTGCCAGCAGCTTGGAAGGGCATGAGCAGTTCTTC.

The rearrangement links TRBV6-1 to TRBJ1-2; possible D gene TRBD1, 6 bases. V was cut by 1 base and J by 4 bases, with 13 bases left in between. This CDR3 spans 15 amino acids. Germline CDR1 MNHNS, CDR2 SASEGT. The CDR3 loop reads CASSEGVGRGYGYTF. CDR3 bases: TGTGCCAGCAGTGAAGGGGTCGGCAGGGGCTATGGCTACACCTTC.

The chain combines TRBV4-1 with TRBJ2-7, with 8 bases lining up with TRBD1. CDR1 and CDR2 (germline): MGHRA, YSYEKL. J lost 2 bases, V lost 1 base, and 4 bases had no gene match. The CDR3 runs to 15 residues. The CDR3 sequence: CASSQASQGAYEQYF. The CDR3 DNA follows: TGCGCCAGCAGCCAAGCTTCACAGGGGGCCTACGAGCAGTACTTC.

The chain uses TRBV30 and TRBJ1-4; the D gene is possibly TRBD1 (6 bases). The CDR3 sequence is 15 residues long. From germline, CDR1 is GTSNPN and CDR2 SVGIG (reference sequence). Trimming removed 5 bases at V and 6 bases at J, with 19 bases between. For the CDR3, the DNA is TGTGCCTGGGCCGGGAGGACAGATGAATATGAAAAACTGTTTTTT. Its protein product is CAWAGRTDEYEKLFF.

CDR3 in amino acids: CASSENRGDTEAFF. CDR3 coding DNA: TGTGCCAGCAGTGAAAACAGGGGGGACACTGAAGCTTTCTTT. This chain links TRBV2 with TRBJ1-1, with 8 bases fitting TRBD1. The CDR3 runs 14 residues. J gave up 3 bases and V 2 bases, and 2 bases lay outside the gene matches. The germline V gene has CDR1 SNHLY and CDR2 FYNNEI.

The CDR3 here is CATQLAGGRDTQYF. The CDR3 DNA is TGTGCCACCCAGCTAGCGGGGGGCCGAGATACGCAGTATTTT. The chain has TRBV9 and TRBJ2-3, with TRBD2 matching 11 bases. The V gene's germline CDR1 is SGDLS and CDR2 YYNGEE. The CDR3 is 14 residues long. The V segment lost 9 bases and the J segment 5 bases; nucleotides outside the gene matches: 8. Full variable domain (remainder filled in from reference TRBV9 and TRBJ2-3): DSGVTQTPKHLITATGQRVTLRCSPRSGDLSVYWYQQSLDQGLQFLIQYYNGEERAKGNILERFSAQQFPDLHSELNLSSLELGDSALYFCATQLAGGRDTQYFGPGTRLTVL.